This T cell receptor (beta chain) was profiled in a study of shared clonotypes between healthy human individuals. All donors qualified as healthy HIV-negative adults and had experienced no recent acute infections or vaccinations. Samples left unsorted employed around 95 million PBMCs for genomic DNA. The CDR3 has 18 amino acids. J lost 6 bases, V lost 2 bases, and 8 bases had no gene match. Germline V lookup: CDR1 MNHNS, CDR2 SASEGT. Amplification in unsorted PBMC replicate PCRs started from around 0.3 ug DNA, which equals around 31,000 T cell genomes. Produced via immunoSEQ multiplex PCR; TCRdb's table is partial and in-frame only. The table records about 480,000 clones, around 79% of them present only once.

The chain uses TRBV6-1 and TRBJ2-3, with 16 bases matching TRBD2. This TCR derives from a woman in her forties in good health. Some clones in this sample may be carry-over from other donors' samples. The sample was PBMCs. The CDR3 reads CASSERGTSGRGLDTQYF. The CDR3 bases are TGTGCCAGCAGTGAACGGGGGACTAGCGGGAGGGGGTTGGATACGCAGTATTTT.